This T cell receptor (beta chain) was recovered during a study of cytomegalovirus exposure and HLA in healthy donors. Study at large: Early released data comprised some 91 million unique TCRs from HLA-typed donors.

Vbeta (60) and Jbeta (13) primers were used in the PCR. The assay was immunoSEQ multiplex PCR, and TCRdb's table has in-frame clones only and misses some. Seen here are under 200,000 clones, about 88% observed once, and the top ten hold roughly 2.5%. Of note for this clone: The antigen is not known.

From germline, CDR1 is KGHSH and CDR2 LQKENI. J was trimmed by 0 bases and V by 0 bases; bases with no gene match: 9. The CDR3 length is 20 residues. Study outcomes and limitations: A later analysis showed that HLA-associated TCR beta chains had undergone more clonal expansion than equally common others. Presence/absence results assume similar sequencing depth per donor, which may not hold. With DRB1 most and HLA-C fewest, TCR association rates differed between HLA loci in a later analysis.

V gene TRBV18 combines with J gene TRBJ2-6; 9 bases match TRBD1. The source is a man aged 30 to 45 in good health and CMV-seropositive. Material: PBMCs. This CDR3 reads CASSPPIGQGPLSGANVLTF. CDR3 sequence (DNA): TGTGCCAGCTCACCACCGATAGGACAGGGGCCCCTCTCTGGGGCCAACGTCCTGACTTTC. The variable domain in full, with the rest retrieved from reference TRBV18 and TRBJ2-6, is NAGVMQNPRHLVRRRGQEARLRCSPMKGHSHVYWYRQLPEEGLKFMVYLQKENIIDESGMPKERFSAEFPKEGPSILRIQQVVRGDSAAYFCASSPPIGQGPLSGANVLTFGAGSRLTVL.